The T cell receptor (beta chain) described here comes from a study of OX40 agonist ivuxolimab in advanced cancers. Prior autoimmune disease or systemic immunosuppression barred patients. The CDR3 consists of 15 residues. With 8 bases clipped from V and 1 base from J, the junction kept 10 bases outside the gene matches. Germline-derived CDR1 and CDR2 are SGHTA and FQGNSA. The repertoire was sequenced with immunoSEQ multiplex PCR; TCRdb's copy has only in-frame clones and lacks some. The table records 72,000 or so clones, 75% to 90% of them present only once. This TCR was recovered from an adult with an advanced solid tumor such as melanoma, head and neck, liver or kidney cancer. Material: CD4+ or CD8+ T cells sorted from blood, obtained in a trial of the OX40 agonist ivuxolimab. J is TRBJ2-5 and V is TRBV7-2; TRBD2 matches 7 bases. Here the CDR3 DNA reads TGTGCCAGCGGTTGGGCTAGCGGACCCCAAGAGACCCAGTACTTC. This encodes CASGWASGPQETQYF.